What follows is one TCR beta chain and its context. This clone is characterized as medium-sized (0.01 to 0.1%). This clone's antigen is unknown. It has no much larger one-base neighbor in the sample; base qualities were not kept. The source of the sample is a study of T cell changes during pregnancy in multiple sclerosis (dated by TCRdb to between 2018 and 2020). About the investigation overall: In women with multiple sclerosis, the researchers looked at how the T cell repertoire shifted as pregnancy progressed.

Library preparation used the immunoSEQ multiplex PCR assay. TCRdb took over this immuneACCESS table, retaining in-frame rearrangements with V and J assigned. Such tables are incomplete; in checked studies, under half of the missing clones stem from an unresolved V gene, and the remainder is unexplained. This sample gives more than 40,000 clones in total; 85% to 95% of them show up just once. Jointly, the top ten make up about 0.69% of the sample. Taken from cysteine to phenylalanine, the CDR3 has 14 residues. Only the CDR3 region is kept as DNA, spanning 42 bases read in frame from base 1. Trimming takes 0 bases from V and 10 bases from J, and the germline ends sit 13 bases apart. As encoded in the germline V gene, CDR1 is SGDLS while CDR2 is YYNGEE.

This sequence was found in a female donor with multiple sclerosis, enrolled in a pregnancy study. This chain is built from TRBV9 and TRBJ1-4, with a weak D call of TRBD1 (6 bases match). The specimen comprised CD4+ T cells from peripheral blood mononuclear cells, sampled in the third trimester of pregnancy. The bases read TGTGCCAGCAGCGTAGAGGGGACAAGGGGAAAACTGTTTTTT. It is translated as CASSVEGTRGKLFF.